What follows are 31 T cell receptor beta chains derived from one specimen sequenced in a study of CD8+ T cells in alopecia areata. Once RNA had been extracted, it was reverse transcribed into cDNA to act as the sequencing template. Clones were read by immunoSEQ multiplex PCR, and TCRdb kept only the in-frame ones, dropping some. The data contain 95,000 to 110,000 clones, roughly 50% of them singletons. The sequenced material came from CD4+ T cells sorted from blood. The receptor set was obtained from a human donor in good health.

The chain couples TRBV29-1 to TRBJ1-1; D not certain. CDR1 SQVTM and CDR2 ANQGSEA come from the germline V gene. The CDR3 loop spans 13 amino acids. Trimming removed 4 bases from V and 0 bases from J, with 9 bases in between. The chain's CDR3 is CSVGVSLNTEAFF. CDR3 nucleotides: TGCAGCGTTGGAGTATCCCTGAACACTGAAGCTTTCTTT.

This rearrangement joins TRBV11-2 to TRBJ1-2; weak D call: TRBD1 (5 bases). Trimming took off 3 bases at V and 2 bases at J, with 7 bases between the two ends. The CDR3 has 13 residues. Germline V gives CDR1 SGHAT, CDR2 FQNNGV. The CDR3 bases are TGTGCCAGCAGCTTCGGGGGGAACTATGGCTACACCTTC. Translating gives CASSFGGNYGYTF. Full variable domain (rest looked up from reference TRBV11-2 and TRBJ1-2): EAGVAQSPRYKIIEKRQSVAFWCNPISGHATLYWYQQILGQGPKLLIQFQNNGVVDDSQLPKDRFSAERLKGVDSTLKIQPAKLEDSAVYLCASSFGGNYGYTFGSGTRLTVV.

The chain has TRBV29-1 and TRBJ2-5; D unclear. Germline V gives CDR1 SQVTM, CDR2 ANQGSEA. This CDR3 contains 10 residues. Trimming took off 7 bases at V and 5 bases at J, with 8 bases between the two ends. The CDR3: CSAVGETQYF. DNA for the CDR3: TGCAGCGCGGTAGGGGAGACCCAGTACTTC.

This clone was counted a few times. The chain is built from TRBV29-1 and TRBJ1-1, with a possible D match to TRBD1 (6 bases). The V and J ends lost 6 bases and 3 bases respectively, with 17 bases between them. The CDR3 is 14 amino acids. Germline V gene lookup returns CDR1 SQVTM and CDR2 ANQGSEA. In DNA form, the CDR3 reads TGCAGCGTATCACCACAGGGAGGGGACACTGAAGCTTTCTTT. Its protein product is CSVSPQGGDTEAFF.

J is TRBJ1-1 and V is TRBV5-1; TRBD1 is a possible D gene (5 bases). Germline V lookup: CDR1 SGHRS, CDR2 YFSETQ. The CDR3 is 13 amino acids. Trimming stripped 1 base from V and 6 bases from J, with 10 bases between. This CDR3 is CASSLRGDAEAFF. The CDR3 DNA is TGCGCCAGCAGCTTGCGAGGGGACGCTGAAGCTTTCTTT.

This clone was seen just once. The rearrangement joins TRBV5-1 to TRBJ2-7, with D perhaps matching TRBD2 (5 bases). V was pared by 2 bases and J by 0 bases, with 9 bases between. Per the germline V gene, CDR1 is SGHRS and CDR2 is YFSETQ. The CDR3 length is 14 residues. The CDR3 reads CASSFDYVSYEQYF. CDR3 nucleotide sequence: TGCGCCAGCAGCTTTGACTACGTCTCCTACGAGCAGTACTTC.

The gene calls are TRBV25-1 and TRBJ2-7, with 8 bases that match TRBD1. Losses at the gene ends were 4 bases for V and 5 bases for J; bases not matched to a gene: 4. The CDR3 extends over 13 amino acids. Germline values: CDR1 MGHDK, CDR2 SYGVNS. CDR3 nucleotides: TGTGCCAGCAGTGCGGCAGGGGGCAACGAGCAGTACTTC. It encodes CASSAAGGNEQYF.

About this clone itself: This sample includes further DNA sequences coding for the same CDR3. The V call is TRBV30, the J call TRBJ2-5; the D is unclear. Trimming took off 0 bases at V and 4 bases at J, with 3 bases between the two ends. This CDR3 region has 11 residues. CDR1 is GTSNPN and CDR2 is SVGIG in the germline V gene (reference sequence). The CDR3 sequence is CAWSVSETQYF. DNA of the CDR3: TGTGCCTGGAGTGTCTCAGAGACCCAGTACTTC.

The V gene is TRBV29-1, the J gene TRBJ2-4, with a weak D call TRBD1 (5 bases). V dropped 4 bases and J dropped 0 bases, with 10 bases sitting between them. The germline CDR1 and CDR2 sequences are SQVTM and ANQGSEA. The CDR3 is made up of 14 amino acids. The CDR3 DNA sequence: TGCAGCGTTGGACAGTCACTAGCCAAAAACATTCAGTACTTC. Amino acid sequence: CSVGQSLAKNIQYF.

V usage is TRBV5-1 and J usage is TRBJ2-1, with D perhaps given as TRBD1 or TRBD2 (5 bases each). Germline V gene sequence: CDR1 SGHRS, CDR2 YFSETQ. This CDR3 comprises 13 residues. Trimming left V 4 bases short and J 3 bases short, with 8 bases between. DNA for the CDR3: TGCGCCAGCAGCGGGGGTTTCTACAATGAGCAGTTCTTC. Protein sequence: CASSGGFYNEQFF.

J is TRBJ2-3 and V is TRBV15; possibly TRBD2 for D (5 bases). The length of the CDR3 is 14 residues. Trimming took 2 bases from V and 4 from J, leaving 10 bases between them. Germline assignment: CDR1 LNHNV and CDR2 YYDKDF (reference sequence). The CDR3 DNA reads TGTGCCACCAGCAGATCCCTAGCCCCAGATACGCAGTATTTT. Its protein is CATSRSLAPDTQYF.

The chain uses TRBV23-1 and TRBJ1-1; no reliable D call. TRBV23-1 is given ORF status, its function remaining uncertain. CDR3 length: 15 amino acids. V dropped 4 bases and J dropped 0 bases, with 12 bases sitting between them. CDR3 bases: TGCGCCAGCAGTCGGCCACCTCGACTGAACACTGAAGCTTTCTTT. Amino acid sequence: CASSRPPRLNTEAFF.

The J gene is TRBJ2-7, the V gene TRBV11-2; the D gene is possibly TRBD1 (6 bases). The germline CDR1 and CDR2 sequences are SGHAT and FQNNGV. V dropped 5 bases and J dropped 1 base, with 15 bases sitting between them. The CDR3 loop spans 15 amino acids. The CDR3, as DNA: TGTGCCAGCAGCCCCCGCCAGGGGCCGTCCTACGAGCAGTACTTC. It specifies CASSPRQGPSYEQYF. The full variable domain, with the rest looked up from reference TRBV11-2 and TRBJ2-7, is EAGVAQSPRYKIIEKRQSVAFWCNPISGHATLYWYQQILGQGPKLLIQFQNNGVVDDSQLPKDRFSAERLKGVDSTLKIQPAKLEDSAVYLCASSPRQGPSYEQYFGPGTRLTVT.

This clone appeared a few times. The CDR3 reads CSGARTEAFF. DNA for the CDR3: TGCAGTGGGGCCCGTACTGAAGCTTTCTTT. The V call is TRBV29-1, the J call TRBJ1-1; TRBD1 is a possible D gene (5 bases). This CDR3 has 10 residues. Per the germline V gene, CDR1 is SQVTM and CDR2 is ANQGSEA.

The chain carries TRBV12-5 and TRBJ2-3, with D possibly being TRBD1 or TRBD2 (5 bases each). Between the trimmed V and J ends, which lost 5 bases and 2 bases, there was a span of 14 bases. Per the germline V gene, CDR1 is LGHNT and CDR2 is FRNRAP. This CDR3 is 15 amino acids long. The CDR3 protein is CASGLGTVHTDTQYF. CDR3 nucleotides: TGTGCTAGTGGTCTAGGGACCGTTCACACAGATACGCAGTATTTT.

The chain joins TRBV30 to TRBJ2-1, with unresolved D. There are 13 residues in the CDR3. V was cut by 0 bases and J by 9 bases, with 12 bases left in between. Germline CDR1 is GTSNPN and CDR2 is SVGIG (reference sequence). CDR3 DNA sequence: TGTGCCTGGAGTGTATTCTCGCCGGGTGAGCAGTTCTTC. Residues: CAWSVFSPGEQFF.

V is TRBV4-2 and J is TRBJ2-5, with 7 bases that match TRBD2. V lost 0 bases and J lost 7; bases outside the gene matches: 8. CDR1 and CDR2 from the germline V gene are LGHNA and YNFKEQ. The CDR3 is 15 amino acids. The DNA of the CDR3 is TGTGCCAGCAGCCAAGAGGTGGGCGTAGCGGGGACCCAGTACTTC. It codes for CASSQEVGVAGTQYF.

A few counts support this clone. This sequence joins TRBV4-1 and TRBJ1-5; perhaps TRBD1 as D (6 bases). The length of the CDR3 is 17 residues. Per the germline V gene, CDR1 is MGHRA and CDR2 is YSYEKL. V lost 1 base to trimming and J lost 0 bases, with 13 bases between them. CDR3 bases: TGCGCCAGCAGCCAAGTCCCAGGGGCTTTTAGCAATCAGCCCCAGCATTTT. Protein sequence: CASSQVPGAFSNQPQHF.

This sequence joins TRBV27 and TRBJ2-6; no firm D call. Trimming took 2 bases from V and 0 from J, leaving 8 bases between them. Germline loops: CDR1 MNHEY, CDR2 SMNVEV (reference sequence). This CDR3 spans 16 amino acids. The CDR3 region has the DNA TGTGCCAGCAGTTTACTCGGTGTCTCTGGGGCCAACGTCCTGACTTTC. Translating gives CASSLLGVSGANVLTF.

In its sample, this clone was seen a few times. This chain links TRBV29-1 with TRBJ2-6, with D maybe TRBD1 (5 bases). This CDR3 region has 15 residues. CDR1 and CDR2 from the germline V gene are SQVTM and ANQGSEA. Trimming stripped 1 base from V and 4 bases from J, with 11 bases between. CDR3 loop: CSVEGQGWGANVLTF. The CDR3 DNA sequence: TGCAGCGTTGAAGGCCAGGGCTGGGGGGCCAACGTCCTGACTTTC.

The chain joins TRBV4-2 to TRBJ2-7, with a possible D match to TRBD2 (5 bases). Germline loops: CDR1 LGHNA, CDR2 YNFKEQ. The germline V and J ends were trimmed by 1 base and 2 bases, with 12 bases remaining between them. The CDR3 has 15 amino acids. The CDR3 coding sequence is TGTGCCAGCAGCCAAGGGGCCGCGGGTGCCTACGAGCAGTACTTC. Translated, it gives CASSQGAAGAYEQYF.

This clone was seen a single time. The chain recombines TRBV5-1 with TRBJ1-1; perhaps TRBD1 as D (5 bases). The CDR3 is 17 amino acids. Germline V gene sequence: CDR1 SGHRS, CDR2 YFSETQ. V gave up 0 bases and J gave up 5 bases, with 20 bases separating them. The CDR3: CASSLGAGLTWGTEAFF. The CDR3 DNA reads as TGCGCCAGCAGCTTGGGCGCGGGCCTGACGTGGGGGACTGAAGCTTTCTTT.

The chain joins TRBV30 to TRBJ1-6, with 7 positions matching TRBD1. V lost 0 bases and J lost 9; bases outside the gene matches: 5. CDR3 length: 14 residues. Germline-derived CDR1 and CDR2 are GTSNPN and SVGIG (reference sequence). The CDR3 sequence is CAWSVVQGGSPLHF. CDR3 DNA sequence: TGTGCCTGGAGTGTTGTCCAGGGGGGTTCACCCCTCCACTTT.

This sequence joins TRBV6-5 and TRBJ1-6; D uncertain. V was pared by 0 bases and J by 3 bases, with 6 bases between. The length of the CDR3 is 15 residues. Germline-derived CDR1 and CDR2 are MNHEY and SVGAGI. CDR3 in DNA: TGTGCCAGCAGTTACTCCTCGAGCTATAATTCACCCCTCCACTTT. Translating gives CASSYSSSYNSPLHF.

This clone appeared a few times. V is TRBV25-1 and J is TRBJ1-5; 7 bases are shared with TRBD1. There are 15 residues in the CDR3. Unmatched junction bases numbered 6, after V lost 4 bases and J lost 3 bases. Looked up from germline, CDR1 is MGHDK and CDR2 is SYGVNS. CDR3 residues: CASSASTGNNQPQHF. The CDR3 DNA sequence: TGTGCCAGCAGTGCCTCGACAGGGAACAATCAGCCCCAGCATTTT.

In this sample, this clone turned up a few times. V gene TRBV14 combines with J gene TRBJ2-1; tentative D call: TRBD2 (5 bases). The CDR3 loop spans 15 amino acids. V was shortened by 5 bases and J by 8 bases, with 19 bases between the two germline ends. Germline V gene sequence: CDR1 SGHDN, CDR2 FVKESK. The CDR3 loop reads CASSVSLLIGDEQFF. The CDR3 nucleotides are TGTGCCAGCAGCGTCTCCCTGCTCATCGGGGATGAGCAGTTCTTC.

V usage is TRBV15 and J usage is TRBJ2-7; possibly TRBD1 or TRBD2 for D (6 bases each). The CDR3 runs to 14 residues. The V gene's germline CDR1 is LNHNV and CDR2 YYDKDF (reference sequence). Trimming removed 3 bases at V and 3 bases at J, with 12 bases between. This CDR3 reads CATSSEGGSYEQYF. CDR3 nucleotides: TGTGCCACCAGCAGCGAAGGGGGGAGCTACGAGCAGTACTTC.

CDR3 sequence (DNA): TGCGCCAGCAGCGCGGGACTAGCGGCCCACGAGCAGTACTTC. Its protein product is CASSAGLAAHEQYF. The J gene is TRBJ2-7, the V gene TRBV5-1, with 11 bases aligning to TRBD2. V was clipped by 4 bases and J by 5 bases; unmatched bases: 5. The germline CDR1 and CDR2 sequences are SGHRS and YFSETQ. The CDR3 length is 14 residues.

V usage is TRBV25-1 and J usage is TRBJ2-5; D is unclear. V shed 3 bases and J shed 0 bases, with 8 bases lying between them. In germline, CDR1 is MGHDK, CDR2 SYGVNS. CDR3 length: 14 amino acids. The CDR3 DNA reads as TGTGCCAGCAGTGATCACATATACCAAGAGACCCAGTACTTC. Translation gives CASSDHIYQETQYF. The full variable domain, its missing parts supplied by reference TRBV25-1 and TRBJ2-5, is EADIYQTPRYLVIGTGKKITLECSQTMGHDKMYWYQQDPGMELHLIHYSYGVNSTEKGDLSSESTVSRIRTEHFPLTLESARPSHTSQYLCASSDHIYQETQYFGPGTRLLVL.

This clone turned up a few times. The chain is built from TRBV29-1 and TRBJ2-2; D is ambiguous. The germline V gene encodes CDR1 SQVTM and CDR2 ANQGSEA. The CDR3 length is 12 residues. V was cut by 2 bases and J by 1 base, with 2 bases left in between. In nucleotides, the CDR3 is TGCAGCGTTGAATTGAACACCGGGGAGCTGTTTTTT. This gives the protein CSVELNTGELFF.

V is TRBV18 and J is TRBJ2-1; 10 nucleotides agree with TRBD2. CDR3 length: 16 amino acids. V lost 2 bases and J lost 10; bases outside the gene matches: 11. CDR1 is KGHSH and CDR2 is LQKENI in the germline V gene. The CDR3 reads CASSPTSGVAGWEQFF. In nucleotides, the CDR3 is TGTGCCAGCTCACCAACTAGCGGGGTCGCCGGGTGGGAGCAGTTCTTC.